This T cell receptor beta chain was sequenced for a study of T cells after posttransplantation cyclophosphamide. Findings and limits, study-wide: Donor CD8+ memory clones often dominated recipient blood repertoires at later times. After PTCy, TRB diversity resembled that of CNI/methotrexate controls. TRB overlap between skin or GI tissue T cells and blood was limited.

Germline V lookup: CDR1 SGHKS, CDR2 YYEKEE (reference sequence). V gave up 3 bases and J gave up 6 bases; unmatched junction bases: 4. CDR3 length equals 13 residues. A note on this clone: Its antigen is unknown.

Sampled 1 year posttransplant, controls received myeloablative marrow transplants, methotrexate and a calcineurin inhibitor. Using immunoSEQ multiplex PCR, the repertoire was profiled, and TCRdb retains in-frame clones only, with some absent. This sample carries about 15,000 clones, roughly 80% of them seen once, and the ten largest clones take about 5%. The sample here was PBMCs, taken roughly 57 weeks after allogeneic stem cell transplant with calcineurin inhibitor and methotrexate. The receptor comes from a male patient aged 18 to 35 who received an allogeneic stem cell transplant from a related donor, was CMV-positive, and had no GVHD. The graft donor may account for some of the T cells. This sequence joins TRBV5-5 and TRBJ1-1, with 8 bases identical to TRBD1. The CDR3 here is CASSWTGRPEAFF. The DNA for the CDR3 is TGTGCCAGCAGCTGGACAGGGAGGCCTGAAGCTTTCTTT.